Following are 20 T cell receptor beta chains from one sample sequenced in a study of beta chain features in type 1 diabetes. Reverse transcribing all isolated RNA meant expressed TCRB transcripts were sequenced. Here immunoSEQ multiplex PCR was the method, and the copy in TCRdb shows in-frame clones only, minus some. The sample records under 350,000 clones, 8% being singletons. The sample comprised central memory CD4+ T cells from blood. Source of these receptors: a woman aged 18 to 35 in good health.

This clone was seen a handful of times. The V and J genes are TRBV7-9 and TRBJ1-2; perhaps TRBD1 as D (5 bases). V shed 6 bases and J shed 8 bases, with 10 bases lying between them. This CDR3 is 11 amino acids long. Germline lookup yields CDR1 SEHNR and CDR2 FQNEAQ (reference sequence). The chain's CDR3 is CASSLGRGYTF. CDR3 coding DNA: TGTGCCAGCAGTTTGGGGCGGGGCTACACCTTC.

This clone was counted only a few times. The V call is TRBV30, the J call TRBJ1-1; TRBD1 agrees at 7 bases. Trimming took 3 bases from V and 2 from J; bases not matched to a gene: 6. The germline V gene has CDR1 GTSNPN and CDR2 SVGIG (reference sequence). This CDR3 is built from 14 residues. The CDR3 loop is CAWSGDRANTEAFF. CDR3 coding DNA: TGTGCCTGGAGCGGTGACAGGGCCAACACTGAAGCTTTCTTT. Filled out from reference TRBV30 and TRBJ1-1, the complete variable domain reads SQTIHQWPATLVQPVGSPLSLECTVEGTSNPNLYWYRQAAGRGLQLLFYSVGIGQISSEVPQNLSASRPQDRQFILSSKKLLLSDSGFYLCAWSGDRANTEAFFGQGTRLTVV.

The table lists this clone with many counts. The chain uses TRBV7-2 and TRBJ2-3, with 10 bases identical to TRBD1. The CDR3 is 16 amino acids. V shed 4 bases, J shed 0 bases, and the junction held 4 bases outside the gene matches. The germline gives CDR1 SGHTA, CDR2 FQGNSA. CDR3 sequence (DNA): TGTGCCAGCAGCTCCGGACAGGGGGTTAGCACAGATACGCAGTATTTT. Encoded protein: CASSSGQGVSTDTQYF. The whole variable domain, remainder taken from reference TRBV7-2 and TRBJ2-3, is GAGVSQSPSNKVTEKGKDVELRCDPISGHTALYWYRQSLGQGLEFLIYFQGNSAPDKSGLPSDRFSAERTGGSVSTLTIQRTQQEDSAVYLCASSSGQGVSTDTQYFGPGTRLTVL.

The V and J genes are TRBV28 and TRBJ2-3; D unclear. V gave up 1 base and J gave up 5 bases, with 25 bases separating them. The CDR3 length is 19 residues. The germline V gene encodes CDR1 MDHEN and CDR2 SYDVKM. The CDR3 DNA sequence: TGTGCCAGCAGTTTATACGGCAGTATCGCAGGATTCCAAGGAGATACGCAGTATTTT. Translating it yields CASSLYGSIAGFQGDTQYF.

There are a few counts of this clone. The genes are TRBV11-1 and TRBJ2-4; no reliable D call. Trimming removed 5 bases at V and 0 bases at J, with 14 bases between. CDR1 is SGHAT, CDR2 FQDESV, per germline (reference sequence). This CDR3 contains 16 residues. CDR3 bases: TGTGCCAGCAGCCTCGCGGCACGTGTAGCCAAAAACATTCAGTACTTC. Amino acids: CASSLAARVAKNIQYF.

This clone was counted only a few times. V gene TRBV5-1 combines with J gene TRBJ2-7; 7 bases match TRBD2. Germline-derived CDR1 and CDR2 are SGHRS and YFSETQ. CDR3 length: 13 residues. The CDR3 DNA is TGCGACAAACCGGGGGGTTACTCCTACGAGCAGTACTTC. Protein: CDKPGGYSYEQYF.

The chain couples TRBV13 to TRBJ1-3; 7 bases fit TRBD1. This CDR3 has 17 amino acids. The V and J ends lost 5 bases and 0 bases, in that order; junction bases with no gene match: 10. Germline lookup yields CDR1 PRHDT and CDR2 FYEKMQ (reference sequence). CDR3 residues: CASSPGGTRSSGNTIYF. CDR3 nucleotide sequence: TGTGCCAGCAGCCCAGGGGGGACAAGGAGCTCTGGAAACACCATATATTTT. The whole variable domain, remainder taken from reference TRBV13 and TRBJ1-3, is AAGVIQSPRHLIKEKRETATLKCYPIPRHDTVYWYQQGPGQDPQFLISFYEKMQSDKGSIPDRFSAQQFSDYHSELNMSSLELGDSALYFCASSPGGTRSSGNTIYFGEGSWLTVV.

This clone showed up just a few times. This rearrangement joins TRBV29-1 to TRBJ1-1; TRBD1 might be the D (6 bases). The CDR3 sequence is 13 residues long. Germline CDR1 SQVTM, CDR2 ANQGSEA. Trimming stripped 2 bases from V and 0 bases from J, with 7 bases between. CDR3 in DNA: TGCAGCGTTGAACGGGGGCTGAACACTGAAGCTTTCTTT. Protein: CSVERGLNTEAFF.

The V gene is TRBV7-8, the J gene TRBJ2-2; 8 bases fit TRBD1. Germline V gives CDR1 SGHVS, CDR2 FQNEAQ. V shed 2 bases and J 6 bases; nucleotides not matched to a gene: 2. CDR3 length: 14 residues. In DNA, the CDR3 is TGTGCCAGCAGCTTACAGGGGGCCGCCGGGGAGCTGTTTTTT. Protein: CASSLQGAAGELFF.

This clone was observed at least ten times. The chain couples TRBV5-1 to TRBJ1-2, with D perhaps TRBD1 (6 bases). The CDR3 has 13 residues. Trimming stripped 1 base from V and 4 bases from J, with 8 bases between. Germline loops: CDR1 SGHRS, CDR2 YFSETQ. DNA for the CDR3: TGCGCCAGCAGCTTGTCGGGGGCCTATGGCTACACCTTC. As protein: CASSLSGAYGYTF.

This clone was seen a few times. J is TRBJ2-7 and V is TRBV6-5; 9 bases match TRBD1. The ends lost 6 bases at V and 7 bases at J; junction bases unmatched: 10. This CDR3 has 14 residues. Looked up from germline, CDR1 is MNHEY and CDR2 is SVGAGI. CDR3 region: CASRRAQGAREQYV. CDR3 DNA: TGTGCCAGCAGAAGGGCACAGGGGGCGCGGGAGCAGTACGTC.

Only a few counts were recorded for this clone. V gene TRBV11-2 combines with J gene TRBJ2-5; D is possibly TRBD2 (5 bases). The CDR3 totals 14 residues. Per germline, CDR1 SGHAT and CDR2 FQNNGV. Trimming took off 4 bases at V and 4 bases at J, with 13 bases between the two ends. CDR3 DNA: TGTGCCAGCAGCTACGGAGTTGGAGGAGAGACCCAGTACTTC. Amino acids: CASSYGVGGETQYF.

V gene TRBV6-5 combines with J gene TRBJ2-3; no definite D call. This CDR3 has 11 residues. The V gene's germline CDR1 is MNHEY and CDR2 SVGAGI. V lost 6 bases and J 5 bases, leaving 6 bases between the germline ends. This chain's CDR3 is CASRKGDTQYF. The CDR3 DNA reads as TGTGCCAGCAGAAAAGGAGATACGCAGTATTTT.

This clone was observed a few times. This likely stems from a read error, as it lies one base from a far larger clone. DNA for the CDR3: TGTGCCAGCAGCTTAGAAGGGCCAGATACGCAGTATTTT. Protein sequence: CASSLEGPDTQYF. The chain employs TRBV7-2 and TRBJ2-3; D gene ambiguous. Trimming removed 1 base from V and 4 bases from J, with 6 bases in between. The CDR3 has 13 residues. Germline CDR1 reads SGHTA; CDR2 reads FQGNSA.

This clone was observed a handful of times. The rearrangement joins TRBV7-8 to TRBJ2-2; D is perhaps TRBD2 (5 bases). The germline V and J ends were trimmed by 0 bases and 7 bases, with 15 bases remaining between them. The CDR3 covers 16 residues. CDR1 SGHVS and CDR2 FQNEAQ come from the germline V gene. The chain's CDR3 is CASSLAPGRNLGELFF. The CDR3 nucleotides are TGTGCCAGCAGCTTAGCTCCGGGGAGAAATCTCGGGGAGCTGTTTTTT.

As to this clone: The sample contains more than one DNA sequence encoding this CDR3. CDR3 DNA: TGCAGTGCTAGTTCAAACACTGAAGCTTTCTTT. Amino acid sequence: CSASSNTEAFF. V is TRBV20-1 and J is TRBJ1-1; D is undetermined. The germline V gene has CDR1 DFQATT and CDR2 SNEGSKA (reference sequence). V was cut by 3 bases and J by 2 bases, with 4 bases left in between. The CDR3 consists of 11 residues.

This clone was seen at least ten times. CDR3: CASRAGGSKNIQYF. CDR3 sequence (DNA): TGTGCCAGCAGAGCGGGAGGGTCCAAAAACATTCAGTACTTC. The rearrangement links TRBV7-2 to TRBJ2-4; 10 positions match TRBD2. The V segment lost 6 bases and the J segment 2 bases; nucleotides outside the gene matches: 1. This CDR3 has 14 residues. Germline CDR1 reads SGHTA; CDR2 reads FQGNSA.

In its sample, this clone was seen a few times. The chain links TRBV2 to TRBJ2-1; 13 nucleotides line up with TRBD2. Germline V gene data show CDR1 as SNHLY and CDR2 as FYNNEI. The J segment lost 7 bases and the V segment lost 6 bases, leaving 6 bases of the junction unmatched. This CDR3 has 15 residues. The CDR3 here is CASRRTSGGMNEQFF. In DNA, the CDR3 is TGTGCCAGCAGGCGGACTAGCGGGGGCATGAATGAGCAGTTCTTC. The full variable domain, completed using reference TRBV2 and TRBJ2-1, is EPEVTQTPSHQVTQMGQEVILRCVPISNHLYFYWYRQILGQKVEFLVSFYNNEISEKSEIFDDQFSVERPDGSNFTLKIRSTKLEDSAMYFCASRRTSGGMNEQFFGPGTRLTVL.

V and J are TRBV28 and TRBJ1-1, with D uncertain. The CDR3 is 13 residues long. Trimming left V 3 bases short and J 0 bases short, with 5 bases between. In germline, CDR1 is MDHEN, CDR2 SYDVKM. CDR3 bases: TGTGCCAGCAGTTTGGCCGTGAACACTGAAGCTTTCTTT. This gives the protein CASSLAVNTEAFF.

This clone was observed a few times. The rearrangement links TRBV7-2 to TRBJ2-4; TRBD1 is a possible D gene (6 bases). Germline-derived CDR1 and CDR2 are SGHTA and FQGNSA. Trimming removed 1 base from V and 6 bases from J, with 22 bases in between. This CDR3 spans 18 amino acids. The CDR3 loop is CASSLVSTGKGRGNIQYF. The DNA of the CDR3 is TGTGCCAGCAGCTTAGTTTCAACAGGGAAGGGGCGTGGAAACATTCAGTACTTC.